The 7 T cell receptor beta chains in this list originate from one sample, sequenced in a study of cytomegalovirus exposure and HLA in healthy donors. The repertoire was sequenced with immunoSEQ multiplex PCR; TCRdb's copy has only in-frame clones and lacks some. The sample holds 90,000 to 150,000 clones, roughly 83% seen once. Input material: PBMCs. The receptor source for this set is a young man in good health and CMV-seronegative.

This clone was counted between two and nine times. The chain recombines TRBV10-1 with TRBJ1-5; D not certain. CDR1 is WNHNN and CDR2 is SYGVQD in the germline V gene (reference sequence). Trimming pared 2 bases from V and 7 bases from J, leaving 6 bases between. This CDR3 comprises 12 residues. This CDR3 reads CASSEPGQPQHF. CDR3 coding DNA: TGCGCCAGCAGTGAGCCGGGGCAGCCCCAGCATTTT.

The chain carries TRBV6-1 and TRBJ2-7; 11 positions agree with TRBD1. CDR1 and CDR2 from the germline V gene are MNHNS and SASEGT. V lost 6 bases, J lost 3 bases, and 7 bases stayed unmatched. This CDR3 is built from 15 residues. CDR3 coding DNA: TGTGCCAGCAGAGCATCCGGGACAGGGGGCTACGAGCAGTACTTC. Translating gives CASRASGTGGYEQYF.

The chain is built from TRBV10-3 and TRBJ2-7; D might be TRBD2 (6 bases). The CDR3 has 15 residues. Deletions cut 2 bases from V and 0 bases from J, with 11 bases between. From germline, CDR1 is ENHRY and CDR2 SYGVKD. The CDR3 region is CAISEGGKSSYEQYF. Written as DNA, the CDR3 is TGTGCCATCAGTGAGGGCGGGAAGAGCTCCTACGAGCAGTACTTC.

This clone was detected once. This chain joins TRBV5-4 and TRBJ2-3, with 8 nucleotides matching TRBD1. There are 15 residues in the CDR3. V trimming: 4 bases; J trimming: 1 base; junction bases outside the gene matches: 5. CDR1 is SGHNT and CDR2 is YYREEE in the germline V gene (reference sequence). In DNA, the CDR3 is TGTGCCAGCAGCCCTGGACAGGGAGGCACAGATACGCAGTATTTT. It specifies CASSPGQGGTDTQYF.

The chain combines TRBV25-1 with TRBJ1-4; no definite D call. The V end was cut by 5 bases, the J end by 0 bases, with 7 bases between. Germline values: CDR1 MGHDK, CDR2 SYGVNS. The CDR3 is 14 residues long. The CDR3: CASSTYATNEKLFF. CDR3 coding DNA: TGTGCCAGCAGTACTTATGCAACTAATGAAAAACTGTTTTTT.

CDR3 coding DNA: TGTGCTAGTGTCTCCCCCGGAGAGACCCAGTACTTC. Residues: CASVSPGETQYF. This sequence joins TRBV12-5 and TRBJ2-5; unclear D gene. This CDR3 comprises 12 residues. The germline V gene has CDR1 LGHNT and CDR2 FRNRAP. V dropped 7 bases and J dropped 4 bases, with 10 bases sitting between them.

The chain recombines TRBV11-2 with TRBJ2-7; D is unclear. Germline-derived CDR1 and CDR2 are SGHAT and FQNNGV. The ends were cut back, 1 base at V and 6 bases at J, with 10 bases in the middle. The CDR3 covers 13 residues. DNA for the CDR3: TGTGCCAGCAGCTTAGGCTACTCGGGCGAGCAGTACTTC. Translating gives CASSLGYSGEQYF. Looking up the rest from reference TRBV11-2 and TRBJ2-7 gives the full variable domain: EAGVAQSPRYKIIEKRQSVAFWCNPISGHATLYWYQQILGQGPKLLIQFQNNGVVDDSQLPKDRFSAERLKGVDSTLKIQPAKLEDSAVYLCASSLGYSGEQYFGPGTRLTVT.